The clone carrying this T cell receptor (beta chain) showed up many times. Its target is not known. This entry belongs to a study of response to subunit inactivated influenza vaccine. Study-wide points: Authors suggested each seasonal flu vaccination may recruit only limited numbers of new T cells.

MiXCR, run by TCRdb on the RT-PCR reads, gives a single entry per CDR3 protein. The sample lists about 190,000 distinct CDR3 sequences, approximately 15% occurring once. J was trimmed by 2 bases and V by 2 bases; bases with no gene match: 7. The CDR3 loop spans 17 amino acids. Germline values: CDR1 SQVTM, CDR2 ANQGSEA. Specimen: CD8+ T cells sorted from PBMCs, collected less than 6 days after vaccination. This rearrangement joins TRBV29-1 to TRBJ2-1; 12 bases match TRBD2. This TCR was recovered from a man between 45 and 60 years old who received an inactivated influenza vaccine. The CDR3 region is CSVELAGGLNPYNEQFF. The CDR3 DNA follows: TGCAGCGTTGAACTAGCGGGGGGGCTAAACCCCTACAATGAGCAGTTCTTC.